The 32 T cell receptor beta chains listed next were all sequenced from one sample in a study of CD8 T cells in Susac syndrome. The authors reverse transcribed roughly 0.5 to 1 ug RNA with random hexamers. Using its own MiXCR run on the immunoSEQ multiplex PCR reads, TCRdb lists one record per CDR3 protein. The sample carries around 280,000 distinct CDR3 sequences, approximately 85% recorded once. The source material was CD8+ T cells from PBMCs. These receptors all come from a human donor with multiple sclerosis.

CDR3 sequence (DNA): TGTGCCAGCAGTTCAAAGCCGGGACAGGGGAACGAGCAGTACTTC. Its protein is CASSSKPGQGNEQYF. The chain carries TRBV27 and TRBJ2-7; TRBD1 aligns across 10 bases. Trimming took 4 bases from V and 5 from J; bases not matched to a gene: 8. The CDR3 is 15 amino acids. CDR1 and CDR2 from the germline V gene are MNHEY and SMNVEV (reference sequence).

This clonotype was recorded once. This chain connects TRBV19 to TRBJ1-1; a possible D gene is TRBD1 (6 bases). CDR3 size: 15 residues. Germline V gives CDR1 LNHDA, CDR2 SQIVND (reference sequence). The V gene lost 9 bases and the J gene lost 1 base, with 18 bases spanning the gap. CDR3 nucleotide sequence: TGTGCCAGCCCGCCCCCGAGGGGGTCGAACACTGAAGCTTTCTTT. It is translated as CASPPPRGSNTEAFF.

The chain recombines TRBV4-1 with TRBJ2-3; the D is unclear. The J call may not be correct, given that the DNA end is closer to TRBJ1-5. The CDR3 is made up of 18 amino acids. The V gene's germline CDR1 is MGHRA and CDR2 YSYEKL. For the CDR3, the DNA is TGCGCCAGCAGCCTCCAAGAGGATAGCGGGAGAAGCACAGATACGCAGCATTTT. This translates into CASSLQEDSGRSTDTQHF.

This clonotype was counted only a few times. The CDR3 loop reads CASSSQPSGDEKLFF. The CDR3 DNA reads as TGTGCCAGCAGTTCTCAACCCAGCGGAGATGAAAAACTGTTTTTT. V and J are TRBV6-5 and TRBJ1-4; D is undetermined. Per germline, CDR1 MNHEY and CDR2 SVGAGI. V lost 4 bases to trimming and J lost 6 bases, with 15 bases between them. This CDR3 contains 15 residues.

The gene calls are TRBV20-1 and TRBJ2-7, with D hard to call. This CDR3 region has 15 residues. The germline V gene encodes CDR1 DFQATT and CDR2 SNEGSKA (reference sequence). Trimming took off 1 base at V and 1 base at J, with 14 bases between the two ends. The CDR3 DNA is TGCAGTGCTAGAGCCCCGCAAGGGTTGTCCTACGAGCAGTACTTC. It translates to CSARAPQGLSYEQYF.

The CDR3 loop is CATSRDGTYENIQYF. As DNA, the CDR3 is TGTGCCACCAGCAGAGATGGGACATACGAAAACATTCAGTACTTC. J is TRBJ2-4 and V is TRBV15, with a tentative D call TRBD1 (6 bases). There are 15 residues in the CDR3. CDR1 is LNHNV and CDR2 is YYDKDF in the germline V gene (reference sequence). V was pared by 0 bases and J by 5 bases, with 11 bases between. Together with reference TRBV15 and TRBJ2-4, the CDR3 gives the full variable domain: DAMVIQNPRYQVTQFGKPVTLSCSQTLNHNVMYWYQQKSSQAPKLLFHYYDKDFNNEADTPDNFQSRRPNTSFCFLDIRSPGLGDTAMYLCATSRDGTYENIQYFGAGTRLSVL.

This chain joins TRBV5-6 and TRBJ2-1; TRBD2 matches at 7 bases. The CDR3 is made up of 17 amino acids. The germline gives CDR1 SGHDT, CDR2 YYEEEE. J lost 0 bases, V lost 4 bases, and 10 bases had no gene match. CDR3 in amino acids: CASSPDLAVPSYNEQFF. DNA of the CDR3: TGTGCCAGCAGCCCTGATCTAGCGGTCCCCTCCTACAATGAGCAGTTCTTC. The full variable domain, completed using reference TRBV5-6 and TRBJ2-1, is DAGVTQSPTHLIKTRGQQVTLRCSPKSGHDTVSWYQQALGQGPQFIFQYYEEEERQRGNFPDRFSGHQFPNYSSELNVNALLLGDSALYLCASSPDLAVPSYNEQFFGPGTRLTVL.

This clonotype occurred once. J is TRBJ1-3 and V is TRBV12-5; the match to TRBD1 covers 9 bases. The CDR3 has 18 residues. From germline, CDR1 is LGHNT and CDR2 FRNRAP. V was pared by 6 bases and J by 4 bases, with 16 bases of the junction left unmatched. The CDR3 loop is CASGTDFTPGQGGNTIYF. The CDR3 DNA reads as TGTGCTAGTGGCACCGACTTTACCCCGGGACAGGGCGGAAACACCATATATTTT. The complete variable domain, with remaining parts taken from reference TRBV12-5 and TRBJ1-3, reads DARVTQTPRHKVTEMGQEVTMRCQPILGHNTVFWYRQTMMQGLELLAYFRNRAPLDDSGMPKDRFSAEMPDATLATLKIQPSEPRDSAVYFCASGTDFTPGQGGNTIYFGEGSWLTVV.

This chain joins TRBV7-9 and TRBJ2-1, with no clear D. This CDR3 is 18 amino acids long. Per germline, CDR1 SEHNR and CDR2 FQNEAQ (reference sequence). Trimming cost V 1 base and J 4 bases, with 20 bases left between them. CDR3 region: CASSLDMLSAPLYNEQFF. The CDR3 DNA is TGTGCCAGCAGCTTAGATATGTTGAGCGCTCCTCTTTACAATGAGCAGTTCTTC. Full variable domain (outside the CDR3, taken from reference TRBV7-9 and TRBJ2-1): DTGVSQNPRHKITKRGQNVTFRCDPISEHNRLYWYRQTLGQGPEFLTYFQNEAQLEKSRLLSDRFSAERPKGSFSTLEIQRTEQGDSAMYLCASSLDMLSAPLYNEQFFGPGTRLTVL.

The CDR3 nucleotides are TGTGCCAGCTACCACGATGGCTACACCTTC. Translation: CASYHDGYTF. This chain connects TRBV6-2 or TRBV6-3 to TRBJ1-2; D is unresolved. Germline CDR1 and CDR2: MNHEY and SVGEGT. V was shortened by 8 bases and J by 6 bases, with 7 bases between the two germline ends. The CDR3 contains 10 residues.

V and J are TRBV12-5 and TRBJ1-2; no firm D call. Germline-derived CDR1 and CDR2 are LGHNT and FRNRAP. This CDR3 spans 12 amino acids. The V end was cut by 5 bases, the J end by 8 bases, with 12 bases between. The CDR3 here is CASGIHPDGYTF. As DNA, the CDR3 is TGTGCTAGTGGTATCCACCCTGACGGCTACACCTTC. Combining the CDR3 with reference TRBV12-5 and TRBJ1-2 gives the whole variable domain DARVTQTPRHKVTEMGQEVTMRCQPILGHNTVFWYRQTMMQGLELLAYFRNRAPLDDSGMPKDRFSAEMPDATLATLKIQPSEPRDSAVYFCASGIHPDGYTFGSGTRLTVV.

The rearrangement uses TRBV30 and TRBJ2-2, with 9 bases identical to TRBD1. CDR3 length: 15 residues. Trimming at V came to 5 bases and at J to 4 bases, leaving 8 bases not matched to a gene. Germline loops: CDR1 GTSNPN, CDR2 SVGIG (reference sequence). CDR3 loop: CAWEGQGRGTGELFF. CDR3 in DNA: TGTGCCTGGGAGGGACAGGGAAGGGGCACCGGGGAGCTGTTTTTT.

The J gene is TRBJ1-2, the V gene TRBV29-1; D not certain. The V end lost 4 bases, the J end lost 8 bases, and 14 bases lay between the germline ends. The CDR3 totals 12 residues. Germline CDR1 is SQVTM and CDR2 is ANQGSEA. The CDR3 region has the DNA TGCAGCGTTGGACAAATAGGCACCGGCTACACCTTC. Translated, it gives CSVGQIGTGYTF.

This clonotype was seen more than once but under ten times. J is TRBJ2-2 and V is TRBV27; D call uncertain. CDR3 size: 12 residues. The V and J ends lost 5 bases and 2 bases respectively, with 3 bases between them. CDR1 is MNHEY, CDR2 SMNVEV, per germline (reference sequence). CDR3 loop: CASSHNTGELFF. The CDR3 region has the DNA TGTGCCAGCAGTCATAACACCGGGGAGCTGTTTTTT.

V and J are TRBV9 and TRBJ2-1, with D perhaps being TRBD1 or TRBD2 (5 bases each). Trimming shortened V by 5 bases and J by 9 bases, and 9 bases separated the two germline ends. This CDR3 is 11 amino acids long. Germline lookup yields CDR1 SGDLS and CDR2 YYNGEE. The CDR3 DNA reads as TGTGCCAGCAGGTCTGGGGGTGAGCAGTTCTTC. Its protein is CASRSGGEQFF.

The rearrangement uses TRBV10-1 and TRBJ2-3; D unresolved. Trimming pared 4 bases from V and 4 bases from J, leaving 6 bases between. CDR1 and CDR2 (germline): WNHNN, SYGVQD (reference sequence). The CDR3 has 12 amino acids. Here the CDR3 reads CASSGLADTQYF. CDR3 nucleotides: TGCGCCAGCAGTGGATTAGCAGATACGCAGTATTTT.

The chain combines TRBV9 with TRBJ1-5, with unresolved D. CDR3 size: 14 residues. V dropped 0 bases and J dropped 4 bases, with 8 bases sitting between them. The V gene's germline CDR1 is SGDLS and CDR2 YYNGEE. CDR3 sequence reads: CASSVDGGNQPQHF. CDR3 coding DNA: TGTGCCAGCAGCGTAGACGGCGGTAATCAGCCCCAGCATTTT.

The rearrangement uses TRBV28 and TRBJ2-5; perhaps TRBD2 as D (5 bases). Germline values: CDR1 MDHEN, CDR2 SYDVKM. V shed 6 bases and J shed 1 base, with 12 bases lying between them. This CDR3 has 14 residues. CDR3 in amino acids: CASSLGLVQETQYF. The CDR3, as DNA: TGTGCCAGCAGCCTTGGACTGGTCCAAGAGACCCAGTACTTC.

The rearrangement links TRBV6-6 to TRBJ2-1; 9 positions match TRBD1. Looked up from germline, CDR1 is MNHNY and CDR2 is SVGAGI (reference sequence). V shed 6 bases and J 10 bases; nucleotides not matched to a gene: 7. The CDR3 is made up of 13 amino acids. The CDR3 loop reads CASRGDRVNEQFF. The CDR3 coding sequence is TGTGCCAGCAGGGGGGACAGGGTCAACGAGCAGTTCTTC.

The genes are TRBV28 and TRBJ1-4; no clear D gene. The ends were cut back, 4 bases at V and 5 bases at J, with 14 bases in the middle. CDR3 length equals 15 residues. Per the germline V gene, CDR1 is MDHEN and CDR2 is SYDVKM. This CDR3 is CASSSRLDWNEKLFF. The DNA for the CDR3 is TGTGCCAGCAGTTCCCGACTTGACTGGAATGAAAAACTGTTTTTT.

The V gene is TRBV7-9, the J gene TRBJ2-1, with TRBD1 as a possible D gene (7 bases). This CDR3 spans 17 amino acids. Germline lookup yields CDR1 SEHNR and CDR2 FQNEAQ (reference sequence). Trimming left V 5 bases short and J 7 bases short, with 24 bases between. CDR3 protein: CASSIGGQTPYVNEQFF. CDR3 nucleotides: TGTGCCAGCAGCATCGGGGGACAGACCCCATACGTGAATGAGCAGTTCTTC.

The J gene is TRBJ2-1, the V gene TRBV19, with 9 bases that match TRBD2. Germline lookup yields CDR1 LNHDA and CDR2 SQIVND (reference sequence). The CDR3 covers 14 residues. Trimming took 7 bases from V and 3 from J; bases not matched to a gene: 4. The CDR3 loop reads CASKVAGVYNEQFF. The CDR3 DNA sequence: TGTGCCAGTAAAGTAGCGGGAGTCTACAATGAGCAGTTCTTC.

The V and J genes are TRBV5-1 and TRBJ2-7; 9 bases line up with TRBD2. The V gene end was trimmed by 0 bases and the J gene end by 4 bases; junction bases not matched to a gene: 8. The germline gives CDR1 SGHRS, CDR2 YFSETQ. The CDR3 covers 16 residues. CDR3 protein: CASSLVTASGEYEQYF. As DNA, the CDR3 is TGCGCCAGCAGCTTGGTCACGGCTAGCGGGGAGTACGAGCAGTACTTC. Full variable domain (rest looked up from reference TRBV5-1 and TRBJ2-7): KAGVTQTPRYLIKTRGQQVTLSCSPISGHRSVSWYQQTPGQGLQFLFEYFSETQRNKGNFPGRFSGRQFSNSRSEMNVSTLELGDSALYLCASSLVTASGEYEQYFGPGTRLTVT.

V gene TRBV11-2 combines with J gene TRBJ1-2, with a weak D call TRBD1 (5 bases). CDR3 length equals 14 residues. From germline, CDR1 is SGHAT and CDR2 FQNNGV. The ends were cut back, 4 bases at V and 5 bases at J, with 14 bases in the middle. CDR3 residues: CASSSAGPDYGYTF. The CDR3 DNA sequence: TGTGCCAGCAGCTCAGCAGGGCCGGATTATGGCTACACCTTC.

The V gene is TRBV9, the J gene TRBJ2-3; possibly TRBD1 or TRBD2 for D (5 bases each). The CDR3 runs to 16 residues. V was cut by 4 bases and J by 2 bases, with 17 bases left in between. Germline CDR1 SGDLS, CDR2 YYNGEE. The CDR3 DNA follows: TGTGCCAGCAGCCCTCAGGGCGGAGGCTACACAGATACGCAGTATTTT. The encoded protein is CASSPQGGGYTDTQYF.

This rearrangement joins TRBV11-2 to TRBJ1-2, with D tentatively TRBD1 (5 bases). Trimming took 5 bases from V and 4 from J, leaving 20 bases between them. CDR1 SGHAT and CDR2 FQNNGV come from the germline V gene. The CDR3 is made up of 16 amino acids. CDR3 bases: TGTGCCAGCAGCCCGATCGGGGCAGCTCTACCCTATGGCTACACCTTC. Protein sequence: CASSPIGAALPYGYTF.

The chain is built from TRBV7-9 and TRBJ2-7, with 12 positions matching TRBD1. The CDR3 has 15 amino acids. Germline loops: CDR1 SEHNR, CDR2 FQNEAQ (reference sequence). With 1 base clipped from V and 3 bases from J, the junction kept 1 base outside the gene matches. The CDR3 sequence is CASSLGDRGHYEQYF. DNA of the CDR3: TGTGCCAGCAGCTTAGGGGACAGGGGGCACTACGAGCAGTACTTC.

This chain uses TRBV28 with TRBJ2-2; TRBD1 aligns across 8 bases. Germline lookup yields CDR1 MDHEN and CDR2 SYDVKM. The CDR3 totals 17 residues. After removal of 6 bases from V and 6 bases from J, the junction contained 15 bases not matched to a gene. The CDR3 sequence is CASRLYSQGASSGELFF. CDR3 coding DNA: TGTGCCAGCAGACTATATTCGCAGGGGGCATCTTCCGGGGAGCTGTTTTTT.

J is TRBJ1-2 and V is TRBV11-2; possible D gene TRBD1, 6 bases. The CDR3 contains 16 residues. In germline, CDR1 is SGHAT, CDR2 FQNNGV. The V end lost 4 bases, the J end lost 2 bases, and 17 bases lay between the germline ends. CDR3 region: CASSSFWGAVNYGYTF. DNA of the CDR3: TGTGCCAGCAGCTCGTTCTGGGGGGCCGTAAACTATGGCTACACCTTC.

V gene TRBV28 combines with J gene TRBJ1-5; 10 nucleotides match TRBD1. The germline V gene encodes CDR1 MDHEN and CDR2 SYDVKM. The CDR3 spans 17 residues. The junction had 7 bases not matched to a gene; V was cut back by 3 bases and J by 2 bases. In DNA, the CDR3 is TGTGCCAGCAGTTTTCACCCCGGGACAGGGGGCAATCAGCCCCAGCATTTT. It is translated as CASSFHPGTGGNQPQHF.

This chain joins TRBV4-2 and TRBJ1-5; 8 nucleotides align to TRBD1. V shed 2 bases and J 6 bases; nucleotides not matched to a gene: 3. The germline CDR1 and CDR2 sequences are LGHNA and YNFKEQ. This CDR3 contains 14 residues. CDR3 sequence reads: CASSQLGQGQPQHF. In DNA, the CDR3 is TGTGCCAGCAGCCAACTCGGACAGGGTCAGCCCCAGCATTTT.

The chain carries TRBV3-1 and TRBJ2-2, with a tentative D call TRBD2 (5 bases). The CDR3 covers 17 residues. Germline CDR1 LGHDT, CDR2 YNNKEL (reference sequence). The V end was cut by 1 base, the J end by 4 bases, with 16 bases between. The CDR3 is CASSQVLGRGGTGELFF. The CDR3 DNA is TGTGCCAGCAGCCAAGTACTCGGCAGAGGAGGCACCGGGGAGCTGTTTTTT.